Listed below are T cell receptor beta chains from one sample, sequenced in a study of T-cell memory formation after mild COVID-19. TCRdb analysed the 5' RACE reads with MiXCR anew, one entry per CDR3 protein. The data contain around 200,000 distinct CDR3 sequences, approximately 10% of them seen just once; the ten biggest clones take up 3% to 3.5%. Material for sequencing was PBMCs or a T cell subset sorted from them (not recorded which). These receptors came from a man younger than 35 who had mild COVID-19 (a few samples of this study predate the infection). Cell type and time point are not known. The CDR3 runs from the conserved cysteine through the conserved F or W. D genes are given only for firm matches. Expanded clones are given a class, and other clones once, few, many or no size at all.

D gene	CDR3 length	clone size	V gene	J gene	CDR3 DNA	CDR3 protein
TRBD1	15	-	TRBV15	TRBJ2-3	TGTGCCACCAGCAGGAGGACAGGGGCTTCAGATACGCAGTATTTT	CATSRRTGASDTQYF
TRBD1	13	-	TRBV6-1	TRBJ2-7	TGTGCCAGCACTAGGACAGGGAAGGACGAGCAGTACTTC	CASTRTGKDEQYF
TRBD2	18	many	TRBV7-2	TRBJ2-1	TGTGCCAGCAGCTCGCTCCGCGGCCTAGCGGGGGGGTACAATGAGCAGTTCTTC	CASSSLRGLAGGYNEQFF
-	13	-	TRBV9	TRBJ2-2	TGTGCCAGCAGCCCATCCCGGGCCCAGAGCCTGTTTTTT	CASSPSRAQSLFF
TRBD1	13	few	TRBV11-2	TRBJ1-2	TGTGCCAGCAGCCCGGGGAAGGGACAGGGGTGGACCTTC	CASSPGKGQGWTF
-	13	few	TRBV5-1	TRBJ2-7	TGCGCCAGCAGCTTGGGCGGTGGTGACGAGCAGTACTTC	CASSLGGGDEQYF
-	13	few	TRBV6-6	TRBJ2-5	TGTGCCAGCAGTTACCCCGTTGGGGGGACCCAGTACTTC	CASSYPVGGTQYF
-	14	-	TRBV12-3/TRBV12-4	TRBJ2-3	TGTGCCAGCAGCAACGACAGCCCGGCGGATACGCAGTATTTT	CASSNDSPADTQYF
-	14	-	TRBV29-1	TRBJ1-5	TGCAGCGTGAGGGCCCAGGATAGCAATCAGCCCCAGCATTTT	CSVRAQDSNQPQHF
TRBD1	16	many	TRBV5-1	TRBJ2-1	TGCGCCAGCAGCTTGGGGGACAGAGGCTCCTACAATGAGCAGTTCTTC	CASSLGDRGSYNEQFF
TRBD2	21	few	TRBV24-1	TRBJ2-6	TGTGCCACCAGTGATTTGGCAAAAGGAGCGGGACCTCACTCTGGGGCCAACGTCCTGACTTTC	CATSDLAKGAGPHSGANVLTF
-	14	-	TRBV5-1	TRBJ1-1	TGCGCCAGCAGCTGGGCAGGAATGAACACTGAAGCTTTCTTT	CASSWAGMNTEAFF
-	15	many	TRBV5-1	TRBJ2-5	TGCGCCAGCAGCTGGACGGGACACCCCGGGGAGACCCAGTACTTC	CASSWTGHPGETQYF
-	15	-	TRBV6-5	TRBJ1-5	TGTGCCAGCAGTTACTCAGCAGGGGCAAGCCAGCCCCAGCATTTT	CASSYSAGASQPQHF
-	15	-	TRBV29-1	TRBJ1-2	TGCAGCGTTGAATCTGAGGGCACTGCAGGGAATGGCTACACCTTC	CSVESEGTAGNGYTF
-	14	few	TRBV12-3/TRBV12-4	TRBJ1-2	TGTGCCAGCAGTCTGAGGCGGACTAACTATGGCTACACCTTC	CASSLRRTNYGYTF
-	18	many	TRBV7-2	TRBJ2-3	TGTGCCAGCAGCTTACCCGGGCTCGCTCTCGATAGCACAGATACGCAGTATTTT	CASSLPGLALDSTDTQYF
TRBD1	14	few	TRBV29-1	TRBJ1-5	TGCAGCGTCGGGGGGACAGGATGGGGTCAGCCCCAGCATTTT	CSVGGTGWGQPQHF
-	13	many	TRBV7-8	TRBJ2-3	TGTGCCAGCAGTTCCAGGCCCACAGATACGCAGTATTTT	CASSSRPTDTQYF
TRBD1	19	few	TRBV23-1	TRBJ2-1	TGCGCCAGCAGTCAGAAGGACAGGGGCTTCCCCTTTACTTACAATGAGCAGTTCTTC	CASSQKDRGFPFTYNEQFF
-	15	-	TRBV3-1	TRBJ1-3	TGTGCCAGCAGCCGACAGGCAATCTCTGGAAACACCATATATTTT	CASSRQAISGNTIYF
-	13	few	TRBV3-1	TRBJ1-5	TGTGCCAGCAGCCAAGGGCTGGATCAGCCCCAGCATTTT	CASSQGLDQPQHF
-	15	few	TRBV7-8	TRBJ2-3	TGTGCCAGCAGACGATACTACGAACGCACAGATACGCAGTATTTT	CASRRYYERTDTQYF
-	15	many	TRBV9	TRBJ2-1	TGTGCCAGCAGTCCCTGGCGGGGAAACTACAATGAGCAGTTCTTC	CASSPWRGNYNEQFF
TRBD1	16	few	TRBV4-1	TRBJ2-5	TGCGCCAGCAGCCACGTCCCGGGACAGTTTCAAGAGACCCAGTACTTC	CASSHVPGQFQETQYF
-	12	few	TRBV20-1	TRBJ2-3	TGCAGTGCGAACGATCTAGCAGATACGCAGTATTTT	CSANDLADTQYF
TRBD2	14	-	TRBV5-1	TRBJ2-3	TGCGCCAGCAGCCCACTAGCGGAGAGAGATACGCAGTATTTT	CASSPLAERDTQYF
TRBD2	15	many	TRBV4-2	TRBJ2-1	TGTGCCAGCAGCCAAGGGAAGACTAGCTCCAAGGAGCAGTTCTTC	CASSQGKTSSKEQFF
TRBD1	16	few	TRBV3-1	TRBJ2-1	TGTGCCAGCAGCCAAGAGGGGACAGGGAAGGAGAATGAGCAGTTCTTC	CASSQEGTGKENEQFF
-	12	-	TRBV20-1	TRBJ1-3	TGCAGTGCTTCGACAGGAAGAAACACCATATATTTT	CSASTGRNTIYF
TRBD1	14	many	TRBV7-2	TRBJ2-5	TGTGCCAGCAGCCGGGACAGGGCCCAAGAGACCCAGTACTTC	CASSRDRAQETQYF
TRBD2	15	many	TRBV2	TRBJ2-1	TGTGCCAGCACATCTACGACTAGCGGGGCGGGCGAGCAGTTCTTC	CASTSTTSGAGEQFF
-	14	many	TRBV20-1	TRBJ2-5	TGCAGTGCTAGATCGCCTGGGACTCCCCATACCCAGTACTTC	CSARSPGTPHTQYF